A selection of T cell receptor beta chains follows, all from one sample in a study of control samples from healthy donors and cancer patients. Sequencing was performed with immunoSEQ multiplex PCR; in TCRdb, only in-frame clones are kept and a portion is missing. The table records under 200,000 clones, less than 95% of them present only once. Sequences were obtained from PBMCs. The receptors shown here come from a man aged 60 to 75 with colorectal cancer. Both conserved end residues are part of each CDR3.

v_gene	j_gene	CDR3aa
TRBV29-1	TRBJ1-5	CSVGYAGGSQHF
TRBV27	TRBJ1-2	CASRQTVTYGYTF
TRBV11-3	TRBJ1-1	CASSAGYRTEAFF
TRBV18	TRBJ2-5	CASSPQDFQETQYF
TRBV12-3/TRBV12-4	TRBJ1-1	CASSLKAGTEAFF
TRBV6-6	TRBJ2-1	CASSRGLADQSSYNEQFF
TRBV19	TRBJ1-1	CASSISNLMNTEAFF
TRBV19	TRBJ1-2	CASSIKRQGYGYTF
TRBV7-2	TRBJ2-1	CASGGLQSRVSSYNEQFF
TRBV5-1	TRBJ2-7	CASSPGASLGEQYF
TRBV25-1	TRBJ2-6	CASSGQGSGANVLTF
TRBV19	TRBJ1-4	CASPRPIGREKLFF
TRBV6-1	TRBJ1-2	CASSDTRRGSYGYTF
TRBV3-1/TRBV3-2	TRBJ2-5	CASSQPLEGGGQETQYF
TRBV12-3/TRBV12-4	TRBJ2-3	CASSPGRGAYF
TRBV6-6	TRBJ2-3	CASSSRTGGLDTQYF
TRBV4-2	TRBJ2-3	CASSQERRASGGTDTQYF
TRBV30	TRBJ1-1	CAWSRIEAEAFF
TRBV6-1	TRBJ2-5	CASIRTGPPETQYF
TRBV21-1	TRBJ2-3	CASSKEQGYWVRSTDTQYF
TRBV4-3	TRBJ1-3	CASSQTGGTGNTIYF
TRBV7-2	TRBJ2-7	CASRGLGEQYF
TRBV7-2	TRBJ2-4	CASSSSSGGQIQYF
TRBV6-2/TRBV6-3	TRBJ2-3	CASSYGRFTDTQYF
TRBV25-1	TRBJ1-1	CASSDPTGGTEAFF
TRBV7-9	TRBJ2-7	CASSFVAGVTHEQYF
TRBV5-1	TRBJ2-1	CASSEDRWPNEQFF
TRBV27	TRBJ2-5	CASSTGNQETQYF
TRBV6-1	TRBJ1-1	CASSEGLKNTEAFF
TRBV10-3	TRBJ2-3	CAISPGQGARTESGGRSADTQYF
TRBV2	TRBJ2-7	CASTPGASYEQYF
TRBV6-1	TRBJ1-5	CASSGSRGSLFSNQPQHF
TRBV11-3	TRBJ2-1	CASSLDQGSYNEQFF
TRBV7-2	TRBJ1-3	CASSPTGDTGNTIYF
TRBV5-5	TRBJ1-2	CASNIFRDSRYGYTF
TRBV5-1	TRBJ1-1	CASSLGVENTEAFF
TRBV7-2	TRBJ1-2	CASRGTGTMGYGYTF
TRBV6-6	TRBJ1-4	CASRGVGTEKLFF
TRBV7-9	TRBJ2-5	CASRVYLGAGGEETQYF
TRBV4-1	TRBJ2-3	CASSHGTGVDTQYF